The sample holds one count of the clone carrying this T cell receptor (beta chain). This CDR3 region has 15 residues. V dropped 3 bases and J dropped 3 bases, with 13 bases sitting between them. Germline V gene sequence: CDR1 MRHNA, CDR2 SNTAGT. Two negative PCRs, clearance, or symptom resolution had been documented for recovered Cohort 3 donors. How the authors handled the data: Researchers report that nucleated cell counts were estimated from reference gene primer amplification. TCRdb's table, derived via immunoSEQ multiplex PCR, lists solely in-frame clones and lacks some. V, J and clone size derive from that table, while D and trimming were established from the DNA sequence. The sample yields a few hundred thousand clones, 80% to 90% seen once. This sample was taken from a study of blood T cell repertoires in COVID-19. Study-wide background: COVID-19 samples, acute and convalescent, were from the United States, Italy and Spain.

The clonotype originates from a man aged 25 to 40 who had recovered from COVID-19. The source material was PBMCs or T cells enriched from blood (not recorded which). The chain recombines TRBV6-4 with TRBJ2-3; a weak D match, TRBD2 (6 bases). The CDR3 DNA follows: TGTGCCAGCAGTGATCTAGCGTTACCTACAGATACGCAGTATTTT. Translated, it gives CASSDLALPTDTQYF.